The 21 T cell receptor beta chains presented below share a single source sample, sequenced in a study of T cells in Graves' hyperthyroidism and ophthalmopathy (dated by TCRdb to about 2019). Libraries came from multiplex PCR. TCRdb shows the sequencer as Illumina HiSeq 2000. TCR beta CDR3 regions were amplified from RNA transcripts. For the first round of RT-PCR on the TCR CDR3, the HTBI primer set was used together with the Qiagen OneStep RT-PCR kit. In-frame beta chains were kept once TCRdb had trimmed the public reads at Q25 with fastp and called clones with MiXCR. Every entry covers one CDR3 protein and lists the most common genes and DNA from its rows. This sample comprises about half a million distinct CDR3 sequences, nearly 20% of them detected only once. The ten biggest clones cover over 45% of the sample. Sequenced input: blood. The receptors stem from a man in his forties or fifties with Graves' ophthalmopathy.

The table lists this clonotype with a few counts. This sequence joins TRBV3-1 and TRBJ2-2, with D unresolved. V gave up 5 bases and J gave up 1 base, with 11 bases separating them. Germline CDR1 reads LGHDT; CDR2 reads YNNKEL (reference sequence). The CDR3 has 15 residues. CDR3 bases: TGTGCCAGCAGCGAAGGGTTGGGGAACACCGGGGAGCTGTTTTTT. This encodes CASSEGLGNTGELFF.

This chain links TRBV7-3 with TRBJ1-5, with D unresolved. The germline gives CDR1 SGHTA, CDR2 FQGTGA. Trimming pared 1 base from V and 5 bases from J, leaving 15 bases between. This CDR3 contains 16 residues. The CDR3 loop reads CASSLRRQGFYQPQHF. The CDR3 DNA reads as TGTGCCAGCAGCTTAAGGCGCCAAGGGTTTTATCAGCCCCAGCATTTT.

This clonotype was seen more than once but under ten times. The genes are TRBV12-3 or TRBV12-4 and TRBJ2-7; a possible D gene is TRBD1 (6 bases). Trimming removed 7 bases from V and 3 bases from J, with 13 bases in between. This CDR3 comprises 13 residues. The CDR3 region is CASKGVGNYEQYF. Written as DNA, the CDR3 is TGTGCCAGCAAGGGGGTGGGTAACTACGAGCAGTACTTC.

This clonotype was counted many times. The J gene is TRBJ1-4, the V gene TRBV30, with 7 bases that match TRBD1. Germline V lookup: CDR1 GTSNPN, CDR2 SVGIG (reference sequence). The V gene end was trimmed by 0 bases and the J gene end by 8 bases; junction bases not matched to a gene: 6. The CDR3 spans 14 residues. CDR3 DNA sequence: TGTGCCTGGAGTGTAAGGGGGCAAAGGGAAAAACTGTTTTTT. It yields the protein CAWSVRGQREKLFF.

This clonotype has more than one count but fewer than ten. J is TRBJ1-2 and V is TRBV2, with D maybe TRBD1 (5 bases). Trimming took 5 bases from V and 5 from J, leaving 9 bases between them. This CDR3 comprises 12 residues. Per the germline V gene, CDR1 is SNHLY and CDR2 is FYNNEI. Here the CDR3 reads CASSRQGYGYTF. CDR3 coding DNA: TGTGCCAGCAGTAGGCAGGGATATGGCTACACCTTC.

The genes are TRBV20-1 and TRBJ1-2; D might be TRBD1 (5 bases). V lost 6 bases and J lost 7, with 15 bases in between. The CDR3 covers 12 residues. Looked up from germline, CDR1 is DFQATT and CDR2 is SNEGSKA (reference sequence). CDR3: CSALKEGFGYTF. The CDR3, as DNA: TGCAGTGCCCTGAAAGAGGGGTTTGGCTACACCTTC.

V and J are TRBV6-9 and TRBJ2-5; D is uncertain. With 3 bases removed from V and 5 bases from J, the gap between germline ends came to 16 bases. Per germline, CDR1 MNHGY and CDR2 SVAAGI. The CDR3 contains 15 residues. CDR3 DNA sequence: TGTGCCAGCAGTTACGGCCTAGACATTTGGGAGACCCAGTACTTC. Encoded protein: CASSYGLDIWETQYF.

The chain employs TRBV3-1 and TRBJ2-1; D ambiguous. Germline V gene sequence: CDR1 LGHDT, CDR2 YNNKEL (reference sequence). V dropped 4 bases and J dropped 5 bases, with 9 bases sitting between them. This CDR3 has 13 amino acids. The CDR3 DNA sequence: TGTGCCAGCAGCCGACTTCGAAACAATGAGCAGTTCTTC. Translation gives CASSRLRNNEQFF.

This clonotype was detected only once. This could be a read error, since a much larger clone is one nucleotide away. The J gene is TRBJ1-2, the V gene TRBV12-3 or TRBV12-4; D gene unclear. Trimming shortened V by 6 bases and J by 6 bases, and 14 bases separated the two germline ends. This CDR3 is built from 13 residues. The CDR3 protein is CASRPARRDGYTF. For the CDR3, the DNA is TGTGCCAGCAGACCCGCTAGAAGAGATGGCTACACCTTC.

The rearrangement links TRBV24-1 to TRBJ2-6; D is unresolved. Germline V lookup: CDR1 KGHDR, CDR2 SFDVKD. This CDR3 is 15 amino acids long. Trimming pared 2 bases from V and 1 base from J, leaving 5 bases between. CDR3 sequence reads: CATSDSRSGANVLTF. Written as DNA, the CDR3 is TGTGCCACCAGTGATTCACGATCTGGGGCCAACGTCCTGACTTTC.

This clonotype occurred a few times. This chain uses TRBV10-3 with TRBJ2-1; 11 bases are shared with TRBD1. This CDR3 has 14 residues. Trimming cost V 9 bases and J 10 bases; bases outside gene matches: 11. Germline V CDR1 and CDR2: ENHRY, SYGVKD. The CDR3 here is CAIGQGANTGEQFF. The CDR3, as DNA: TGTGCCATAGGACAGGGGGCCAACACAGGGGAGCAGTTCTTC.

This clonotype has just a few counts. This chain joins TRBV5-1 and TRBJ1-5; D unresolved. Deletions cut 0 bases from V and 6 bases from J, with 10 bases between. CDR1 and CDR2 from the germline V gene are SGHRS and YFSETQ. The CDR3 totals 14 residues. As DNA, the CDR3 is TGCGCCAGCAGCTTGGAGGGTCGGGGTCAGCCCCAGCATTTT. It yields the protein CASSLEGRGQPQHF.

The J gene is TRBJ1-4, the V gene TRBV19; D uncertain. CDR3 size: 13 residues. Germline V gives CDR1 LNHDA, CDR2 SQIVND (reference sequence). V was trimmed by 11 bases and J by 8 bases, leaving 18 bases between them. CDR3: CAASISKMEKLFF. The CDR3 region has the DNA TGTGCCGCCAGTATATCCAAGATGGAAAAACTGTTTTTT.

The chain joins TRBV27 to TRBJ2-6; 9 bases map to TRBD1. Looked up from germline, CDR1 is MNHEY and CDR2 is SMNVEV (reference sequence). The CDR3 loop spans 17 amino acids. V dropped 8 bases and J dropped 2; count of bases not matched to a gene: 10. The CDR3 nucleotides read TGTGCCAGCGGGTGGACAGGGGAGTCTCCTGGGGCCAACGTCCTGACTTTC. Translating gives CASGWTGESPGANVLTF.

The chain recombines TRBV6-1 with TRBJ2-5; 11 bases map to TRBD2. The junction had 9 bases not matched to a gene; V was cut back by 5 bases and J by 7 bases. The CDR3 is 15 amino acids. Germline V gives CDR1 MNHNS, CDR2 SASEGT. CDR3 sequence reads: CASSRLAGSSWTQYF. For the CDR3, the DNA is TGTGCCAGCAGTAGACTAGCGGGGAGTTCGTGGACCCAGTACTTC.

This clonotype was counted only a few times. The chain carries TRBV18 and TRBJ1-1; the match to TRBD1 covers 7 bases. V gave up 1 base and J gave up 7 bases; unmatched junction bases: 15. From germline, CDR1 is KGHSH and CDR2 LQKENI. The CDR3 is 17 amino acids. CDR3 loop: CASSPQGAAIGGGEAFF. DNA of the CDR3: TGTGCCAGCTCACCACAGGGGGCGGCGATTGGAGGGGGTGAAGCTTTCTTT.

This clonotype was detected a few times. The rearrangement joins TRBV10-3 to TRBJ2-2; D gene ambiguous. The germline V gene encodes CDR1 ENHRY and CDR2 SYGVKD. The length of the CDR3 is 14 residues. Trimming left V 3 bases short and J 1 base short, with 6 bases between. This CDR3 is CAISDRENTGELFF. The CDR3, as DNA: TGTGCCATCAGTGACAGAGAGAACACCGGGGAGCTGTTTTTT.

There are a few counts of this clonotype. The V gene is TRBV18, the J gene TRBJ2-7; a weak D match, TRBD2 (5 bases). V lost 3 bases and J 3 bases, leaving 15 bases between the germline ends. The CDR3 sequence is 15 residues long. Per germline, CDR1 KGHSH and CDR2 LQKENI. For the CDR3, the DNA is TGTGCCAGCTCACCCCCGGGAACCTCCTTCTACGAGCAGTACTTC. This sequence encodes CASSPPGTSFYEQYF.

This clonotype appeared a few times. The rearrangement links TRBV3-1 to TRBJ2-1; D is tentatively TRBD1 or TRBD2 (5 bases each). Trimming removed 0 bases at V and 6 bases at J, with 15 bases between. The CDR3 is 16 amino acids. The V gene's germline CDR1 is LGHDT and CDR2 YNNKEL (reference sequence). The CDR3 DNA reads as TGTGCCAGCAGCCAAGATCGGGCCTCGGGACGCAATGAGCAGTTCTTC. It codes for CASSQDRASGRNEQFF.

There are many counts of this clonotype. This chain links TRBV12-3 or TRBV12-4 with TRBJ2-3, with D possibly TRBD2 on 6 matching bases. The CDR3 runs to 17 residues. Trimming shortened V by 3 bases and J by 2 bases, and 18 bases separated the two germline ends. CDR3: CASSFFSGVLITDTQYF. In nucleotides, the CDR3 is TGTGCCAGCAGTTTTTTTTCGGGAGTTCTCATCACAGATACGCAGTATTTT.

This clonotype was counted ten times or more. The CDR3 loop is CASSPFRTYEQYF. DNA for the CDR3: TGTGCCAGCTCACCATTCAGGACCTACGAGCAGTACTTC. The V call is TRBV18, the J call TRBJ2-7; D remains unclear. Looked up from germline, CDR1 is KGHSH and CDR2 is LQKENI. V was shortened by 2 bases and J by 2 bases, with 7 bases between the two germline ends. The CDR3 totals 13 residues.